This TCR beta chain was found in a study of T-cell memory formation after mild COVID-19. Study-wide context: Largely donor-specific TCR clusters were found. Study results and caveats: The study found balanced CD4/CD8 in clones contracting day 15 to 85 and a CD4+ lean in later expanders. Contracting CD4+ clones sat mainly in CM and EM; CD8+ in EMRA.

In this sample, this clonotype turned up a few times. Its antigen is unidentified. The germline gives CDR1 DFQATT, CDR2 SNEGSKA (reference sequence). V lost 3 bases and J 3 bases, leaving 6 bases between the germline ends. This CDR3 comprises 11 residues. Constant-segment primers were used for 5'RACE, and the resulting TCR alpha and TCR beta cDNA libraries carried sample barcodes and UMIs. TCRdb redid the calling of the 5' RACE reads with MiXCR, one entry per CDR3 protein. The data contain about 150,000 distinct CDR3 sequences, approximately 14% of them seen just once; the ten biggest clones take up approximately 14%.

The clonotype originates from an adult woman who had mild COVID-19 (a few samples of this study predate the infection). Cell type and time point are not known. The gene calls are TRBV20-1 and TRBJ2-7, with D unresolved. The sample was PBMCs or a T cell subset sorted from them (not recorded which). The CDR3 coding sequence is TGCAGTGCTAGCAGCGTCTACGAGCAGTACTTC. It encodes CSASSVYEQYF.